These T cell receptor beta chains were read from a single sample in a study of T cell repertoires in ileal Crohn's disease. This table comes from immunoSEQ multiplex PCR, and its TCRdb copy is limited to in-frame clones, with some not included. The sample carries about 1,900 clones, roughly 80% recorded once. The material sequenced was ileal tissue. The receptors were gathered from an adult with Crohn's disease. The CDR3 runs from the conserved cysteine through the conserved F or W. D genes are given only for firm matches. A clone size is listed for some rows: how often the clone was seen (once, few, many), or a class if it is expanded.

J gene: TRBJ1-1
D gene: TRBD1
clone size: .
CDR3 length: 14
V gene: TRBV11-2
CDR3 protein: CASSRQGANTEAFF
CDR3 DNA: TGTGCCAGCAGCCGGCAGGGGGCGAACACTGAAGCTTTCTTT

J gene: TRBJ2-7
D gene: .
clone size: .
CDR3 length: 14
V gene: TRBV9
CDR3 protein: CASSSRGSSYEQYF
CDR3 DNA: TGTGCCAGCAGCTCCAGGGGATCCAGCTACGAGCAGTACTTC

J gene: TRBJ1-5
D gene: TRBD1
clone size: .
CDR3 length: 15
V gene: TRBV7-2
CDR3 protein: CASSLGVTGDQPQHF
CDR3 DNA: TGTGCCAGCAGCTTAGGGGTGACAGGGGATCAGCCCCAGCATTTT

J gene: TRBJ1-5
D gene: TRBD1
clone size: few
CDR3 length: 16
V gene: TRBV28
CDR3 protein: CASSLSGTGNSWTQHF
CDR3 DNA: TGTGCCAGCAGTCTATCCGGGACAGGGAATTCATGGACCCAGCATTTT

J gene: TRBJ2-3
D gene: .
clone size: .
CDR3 length: 15
V gene: TRBV11-2
CDR3 protein: CASSPWTVPSDTQYF
CDR3 DNA: TGTGCCAGCAGCCCTTGGACTGTCCCGTCAGATACGCAGTATTTT

J gene: TRBJ1-2
D gene: .
clone size: .
CDR3 length: 16
V gene: TRBV4-1
CDR3 protein: CASSQGMNDKNYGYTF
CDR3 DNA: TGCGCCAGCAGCCAAGGTATGAACGACAAGAACTATGGCTACACCTTC

J gene: TRBJ2-3
D gene: .
clone size: .
CDR3 length: 16
V gene: TRBV7-9
CDR3 protein: CASSFFRGFSTDTQYF
CDR3 DNA: TGTGCCAGCAGCTTTTTTAGGGGATTTAGCACAGATACGCAGTATTTT

J gene: TRBJ2-3
D gene: TRBD2
clone size: .
CDR3 length: 17
V gene: TRBV2
CDR3 protein: CASSTGTSGARTDTQYF
CDR3 DNA: TGTGCCAGCAGTACCGGGACTAGCGGGGCCCGCACAGATACGCAGTATTTT

J gene: TRBJ2-2
D gene: .
clone size: .
CDR3 length: 12
V gene: TRBV29-1
CDR3 protein: CSVAGITGELFF
CDR3 DNA: TGCAGCGTGGCGGGGATAACCGGGGAGCTGTTTTTT

J gene: TRBJ2-2
D gene: .
clone size: few
CDR3 length: 13
V gene: TRBV10-2
CDR3 protein: CASSDRGAGELFF
CDR3 DNA: TGCGCCAGCAGTGACAGGGGCGCCGGGGAGCTGTTTTTT

J gene: TRBJ2-7
D gene: TRBD1
clone size: .
CDR3 length: 14
V gene: TRBV28
CDR3 protein: CASSLLDRGVEQYF
CDR3 DNA: TGTGCCAGCAGTTTATTAGACAGGGGGGTCGAGCAGTACTTC

J gene: TRBJ2-3
D gene: TRBD2
clone size: .
CDR3 length: 17
V gene: TRBV28
CDR3 protein: CASSLGLAGAATDTQYF
CDR3 DNA: TGTGCCAGCAGTTTGGGGCTAGCGGGGGCCGCCACAGATACGCAGTATTTT

J gene: TRBJ2-6
D gene: .
clone size: few
CDR3 length: 15
V gene: TRBV5-6
CDR3 protein: CASSSGDPGANVLTF
CDR3 DNA: TGTGCCAGCAGCTCCGGGGATCCGGGGGCCAACGTCCTGACTTTC

J gene: TRBJ2-7
D gene: .
clone size: .
CDR3 length: 12
V gene: TRBV13
CDR3 protein: CASSLYGYEQYF
CDR3 DNA: TGTGCCAGCAGCTTATACGGCTACGAGCAGTACTTC

J gene: TRBJ2-3
D gene: .
clone size: large
CDR3 length: 15
V gene: TRBV6-4
CDR3 protein: CASSDTGTSTDTQYF
CDR3 DNA: TGTGCCAGCAGTGACACGGGTACTAGCACAGATACGCAGTATTTT

J gene: TRBJ2-2
D gene: TRBD1
clone size: .
CDR3 length: 16
V gene: TRBV7-3
CDR3 protein: CASSYTGTGNTGELFF
CDR3 DNA: TGTGCCAGCAGTTATACCGGGACAGGGAACACCGGGGAGCTGTTTTTT

J gene: TRBJ2-2
D gene: .
clone size: .
CDR3 length: 17
V gene: TRBV18
CDR3 protein: CASSPFRLAPEAGELFF
CDR3 DNA: TGTGCCAGCTCACCATTCAGGCTGGCTCCCGAAGCCGGGGAGCTGTTTTTT

J gene: TRBJ2-7
D gene: TRBD2
clone size: .
CDR3 length: 14
V gene: TRBV5-4
CDR3 protein: CASSWGREGYEQYF
CDR3 DNA: TGTGCCAGCAGCTGGGGGAGGGAGGGCTACGAGCAGTACTTC

J gene: TRBJ2-7
D gene: TRBD1
clone size: few
CDR3 length: 15
V gene: TRBV27
CDR3 protein: CASSLSSGTAYEQYF
CDR3 DNA: TGTGCCAGCAGTTTGTCTTCTGGGACAGCTTACGAGCAGTACTTC

J gene: TRBJ1-5
D gene: .
clone size: .
CDR3 length: 13
V gene: TRBV15
CDR3 protein: CATSRRAGQPQHF
CDR3 DNA: TGTGCCACCAGCAGAAGAGCAGGGCAGCCCCAGCATTTT

J gene: TRBJ2-3
D gene: TRBD1
clone size: .
CDR3 length: 13
V gene: TRBV19
CDR3 protein: CASSTQGARTQYF
CDR3 DNA: TGTGCCAGTAGTACACAGGGGGCTCGGACGCAGTATTTT

J gene: TRBJ1-4
D gene: TRBD1
clone size: .
CDR3 length: 15
V gene: TRBV7-2
CDR3 protein: CASSLQGGTNEKLFF
CDR3 DNA: TGTGCCAGCAGCCTACAGGGGGGAACTAATGAAAAACTGTTTTTT

J gene: TRBJ2-1
D gene: .
clone size: .
CDR3 length: 16
V gene: TRBV7-2
CDR3 protein: CASSPWAASADNEQFF
CDR3 DNA: TGTGCCAGCAGCCCATGGGCGGCTAGCGCTGACAATGAGCAGTTCTTC

J gene: TRBJ2-3
D gene: .
clone size: few
CDR3 length: 14
V gene: TRBV4-3
CDR3 protein: CASSPPGSPDTQYF
CDR3 DNA: TGCGCCAGCAGCCCGCCGGGTAGCCCCGATACGCAGTATTTT

J gene: TRBJ1-2
D gene: .
clone size: once
CDR3 length: 12
V gene: TRBV30
CDR3 protein: CAWTRIYYGYTF
CDR3 DNA: TGTGCCTGGACCAGGATCTACTATGGCTACACCTTC

J gene: TRBJ1-4
D gene: TRBD1
clone size: .
CDR3 length: 14
V gene: TRBV9
CDR3 protein: CASSSGQGNEKLFF
CDR3 DNA: TGTGCCAGCAGCTCGGGACAGGGTAATGAAAAACTGTTTTTT

J gene: TRBJ2-2
D gene: .
clone size: .
CDR3 length: 18
V gene: TRBV6-1
CDR3 protein: CASSEGGGSRANTGELFF
CDR3 DNA: TGTGCCAGCAGTGAAGGAGGTGGGTCCCGCGCGAACACCGGGGAGCTGTTTTTT

J gene: TRBJ1-1
D gene: .
clone size: once
CDR3 length: 13
V gene: TRBV5-1
CDR3 protein: CASSFRENTEAFF
CDR3 DNA: TGCGCCAGCAGCTTTCGGGAGAACACTGAAGCTTTCTTT

J gene: TRBJ2-2
D gene: .
clone size: once
CDR3 length: 16
V gene: TRBV7-2
CDR3 protein: CASSSGGTANTGELFF
CDR3 DNA: TGTGCCAGCAGCTCCGGAGGGACAGCGAACACCGGGGAGCTGTTTTTT

J gene: TRBJ1-4
D gene: .
clone size: .
CDR3 length: 15
V gene: TRBV27
CDR3 protein: CASSLFQGFNEKLFF
CDR3 DNA: TGTGCCAGCAGTTTATTTCAGGGTTTTAATGAAAAACTGTTTTTT

J gene: TRBJ2-1
D gene: TRBD2
clone size: .
CDR3 length: 18
V gene: TRBV5-6
CDR3 protein: CASSLGGVNSGAYNEQFF
CDR3 DNA: TGTGCCAGCAGCTTGGGAGGGGTAAACAGCGGGGCGTACAATGAGCAGTTCTTC

J gene: TRBJ2-7
D gene: .
clone size: .
CDR3 length: 13
V gene: TRBV27
CDR3 protein: CASSPTAAGEQYF
CDR3 DNA: TGTGCCAGCAGTCCCACAGCCGCGGGCGAGCAGTACTTC

J gene: TRBJ1-2
D gene: TRBD1
clone size: .
CDR3 length: 13
V gene: TRBV10-2
CDR3 protein: CASSGTGDYGYTF
CDR3 DNA: TGCGCCAGCAGTGGGACAGGGGACTATGGCTACACCTTC

J gene: TRBJ2-3
D gene: .
clone size: .
CDR3 length: 12
V gene: TRBV28
CDR3 protein: CASKSDTDTQYF
CDR3 DNA: TGTGCCAGCAAGAGCGATACAGATACGCAGTATTTT

J gene: TRBJ2-7
D gene: .
clone size: .
CDR3 length: 15
V gene: TRBV9
CDR3 protein: CASSVDGGSSYEQYF
CDR3 DNA: TGTGCCAGCAGCGTAGATGGGGGGAGCTCCTACGAGCAGTACTTC

J gene: TRBJ2-1
D gene: TRBD2
clone size: once
CDR3 length: 15
V gene: TRBV27
CDR3 protein: CASSFFGTSGNEQFF
CDR3 DNA: TGTGCCAGCAGTTTTTTCGGGACTAGCGGCAATGAGCAGTTCTTC

J gene: TRBJ2-7
D gene: .
clone size: few
CDR3 length: 13
V gene: TRBV19
CDR3 protein: CASSYAVPYEQYF
CDR3 DNA: TGTGCCAGTAGTTATGCAGTTCCCTACGAGCAGTACTTC

J gene: TRBJ1-2
D gene: TRBD1
clone size: .
CDR3 length: 17
V gene: TRBV7-2
CDR3 protein: CASSLGGTGGSNYGYTF
CDR3 DNA: TGTGCCAGCAGCTTAGGCGGGACAGGGGGCTCGAACTATGGCTACACCTTC

J gene: TRBJ2-1
D gene: .
clone size: .
CDR3 length: 16
V gene: TRBV5-1
CDR3 protein: CASSPSSGQTYNEQFF
CDR3 DNA: TGCGCCAGCAGTCCCTCTAGTGGTCAGACCTACAATGAGCAGTTCTTC

J gene: TRBJ1-1
D gene: .
clone size: .
CDR3 length: 16
V gene: TRBV19
CDR3 protein: CASSIARTALNTEAFF
CDR3 DNA: TGTGCCAGTAGTATAGCCCGGACAGCTTTGAACACTGAAGCTTTCTTT

J gene: TRBJ2-6
D gene: .
clone size: .
CDR3 length: 16
V gene: TRBV7-8
CDR3 protein: CASSLDVASGANVLTF
CDR3 DNA: TGTGCCAGCAGCTTAGATGTGGCCTCTGGGGCCAACGTCCTGACTTTC

J gene: TRBJ1-1
D gene: TRBD1
clone size: .
CDR3 length: 14
V gene: TRBV10-3
CDR3 protein: CAIRGLQGLTEAFF
CDR3 DNA: TGTGCCATCAGGGGATTACAGGGGTTGACTGAAGCTTTCTTT

J gene: TRBJ2-5
D gene: TRBD1
clone size: .
CDR3 length: 14
V gene: TRBV28
CDR3 protein: CASNSRGRGETQYF
CDR3 DNA: TGTGCCAGCAATTCGAGGGGGCGTGGGGAGACCCAGTACTTC

J gene: TRBJ1-5
D gene: .
clone size: .
CDR3 length: 13
V gene: TRBV28
CDR3 protein: CASHRGRNQPQHF
CDR3 DNA: TGTGCCAGCCATAGGGGGAGAAATCAGCCCCAGCATTTT

J gene: TRBJ2-7
D gene: TRBD1
clone size: once
CDR3 length: 14
V gene: TRBV5-1
CDR3 protein: CASSLEQGAGEQYF
CDR3 DNA: TGCGCCAGCAGCTTGGAACAGGGGGCGGGCGAGCAGTACTTC

J gene: TRBJ1-6
D gene: .
clone size: .
CDR3 length: 14
V gene: TRBV9
CDR3 protein: CASSVGRAQSPLHF
CDR3 DNA: TGTGCCAGCAGCGTAGGGAGGGCCCAATCACCCCTCCACTTT

J gene: TRBJ1-1
D gene: TRBD1
clone size: .
CDR3 length: 14
V gene: TRBV5-1
CDR3 protein: CASSFHRGGTEAFF
CDR3 DNA: TGCGCCAGCAGCTTCCACAGGGGAGGCACTGAAGCTTTCTTT

J gene: TRBJ2-7
D gene: .
clone size: once
CDR3 length: 13
V gene: TRBV5-6
CDR3 protein: CASSPGISYEQYF
CDR3 DNA: TGTGCCAGCAGCCCAGGCATCTCCTACGAGCAGTACTTC

J gene: TRBJ1-5
D gene: .
clone size: .
CDR3 length: 13
V gene: TRBV7-2
CDR3 protein: CASSLDNSQPQHF
CDR3 DNA: TGTGCCAGCAGCTTAGATAACAGCCAGCCCCAGCATTTT

J gene: TRBJ2-1
D gene: TRBD1
clone size: once
CDR3 length: 17
V gene: TRBV7-9
CDR3 protein: CASSSRDRPGGYNEQFF
CDR3 DNA: TGTGCCAGCAGCTCCCGGGACCGTCCAGGGGGCTACAATGAGCAGTTCTTC

J gene: TRBJ2-7
D gene: TRBD2
clone size: .
CDR3 length: 15
V gene: TRBV6-6
CDR3 protein: CASSLMAGASYEQYF
CDR3 DNA: TGTGCCAGCAGCCTTATGGCGGGAGCATCCTACGAGCAGTACTTC

J gene: TRBJ1-1
D gene: .
clone size: .
CDR3 length: 14
V gene: TRBV7-2
CDR3 protein: CASSLVTGNTEAFF
CDR3 DNA: TGTGCCAGCAGCTTAGTGACGGGGAACACTGAAGCTTTCTTT

J gene: TRBJ2-3
D gene: TRBD2
clone size: .
CDR3 length: 17
V gene: TRBV7-2
CDR3 protein: CASSGGLAGGYTDTQYF
CDR3 DNA: TGTGCCAGCAGCGGGGGACTAGCGGGGGGGTACACAGATACGCAGTATTTT

J gene: TRBJ1-2
D gene: TRBD1
clone size: .
CDR3 length: 17
V gene: TRBV7-2
CDR3 protein: CASSLKVMDRGGGGYTF
CDR3 DNA: TGTGCCAGCAGCTTAAAAGTCATGGACAGGGGTGGCGGTGGCTACACCTTC

J gene: TRBJ1-2
D gene: .
clone size: .
CDR3 length: 15
V gene: TRBV4-3
CDR3 protein: CASSQVDGANYGYTF
CDR3 DNA: TGCGCCAGCAGCCAGGTCGACGGAGCTAACTATGGCTACACCTTC